The 17 T cell receptor beta chains below come from one sample, sequenced in a study of blood T cells in healthy people across ages. Through a sample-barcoded 5' primer and a J-beta primer mix, a second PCR was run for about 6 to 12 cycles. TCRdb analysed the 5' RACE reads with MiXCR anew, one entry per CDR3 protein. Here the sample spans over a million distinct CDR3 sequences, less than 50% being singletons. Specimen: blood. The receptors derive from a woman between 55 and 75 years old in good health.

V gene TRBV20-1 combines with J gene TRBJ2-1, with 11 bases identical to TRBD2. This CDR3 comprises 13 residues. The germline V gene has CDR1 DFQATT and CDR2 SNEGSKA (reference sequence). J was trimmed by 10 bases and V by 4 bases; bases with no gene match: 6. Here the CDR3 DNA reads TGCAGTGCTAAACTAGCGGGAGTAGGAGAGCAGTTCTTC. Residues: CSAKLAGVGEQFF.

In this sample, this clonotype turned up many times. The rearrangement joins TRBV5-1 to TRBJ2-7; 8 bases are shared with TRBD2. Germline loops: CDR1 SGHRS, CDR2 YFSETQ. The CDR3 is made up of 14 amino acids. V trimming: 2 bases; J trimming: 4 bases; junction bases outside the gene matches: 5. The CDR3 loop is CASSLKAGVYEQYF. In DNA form, the CDR3 reads TGCGCCAGCAGCTTAAAAGCGGGAGTTTACGAGCAGTACTTC. Full variable domain (outside the CDR3, taken from reference TRBV5-1 and TRBJ2-7): KAGVTQTPRYLIKTRGQQVTLSCSPISGHRSVSWYQQTPGQGLQFLFEYFSETQRNKGNFPGRFSGRQFSNSRSEMNVSTLELGDSALYLCASSLKAGVYEQYFGPGTRLTVT.

The chain combines TRBV24-1 with TRBJ2-3, with D maybe TRBD1 (6 bases). The V end was cut by 3 bases, the J end by 0 bases, with 6 bases between. The CDR3 covers 14 residues. In germline, CDR1 is KGHDR, CDR2 SFDVKD. The CDR3 DNA sequence: TGTGCCACCAGTGATAGGGGGAGCACAGATACGCAGTATTTT. Protein: CATSDRGSTDTQYF.

The gene calls are TRBV5-1 and TRBJ2-1, with D hard to call. CDR1 is SGHRS and CDR2 is YFSETQ in the germline V gene. This CDR3 is 15 amino acids long. Trimming cost V 1 base and J 5 bases, with 13 bases left between them. CDR3 protein: CASSLIRARNNEQFF. The CDR3 coding sequence is TGCGCCAGCAGCTTGATCCGGGCGAGGAACAATGAGCAGTTCTTC.

This chain links TRBV5-1 with TRBJ1-1, with 10 nucleotides matching TRBD1. V shed 6 bases, J shed 4 bases, and the junction held 6 bases outside the gene matches. CDR1 is SGHRS and CDR2 is YFSETQ in the germline V gene. The length of the CDR3 is 14 residues. The CDR3 region is CASNLGQGRTEAFF. The CDR3 DNA reads TGCGCCAGCAATCTGGGACAGGGGCGCACTGAAGCTTTCTTT.

This clonotype was seen a handful of times. The chain combines TRBV29-1 with TRBJ2-7; perhaps D is TRBD1 or TRBD2 (6 bases each). CDR1 and CDR2 from the germline V gene are SQVTM and ANQGSEA. Trimming shortened V by 3 bases and J by 7 bases, and 16 bases separated the two germline ends. This CDR3 is 13 amino acids long. This CDR3 is CSVDRFGGNEQYF. In nucleotides, the CDR3 is TGCAGCGTTGACAGATTCGGGGGCAATGAGCAGTACTTC.

The chain links TRBV4-2 to TRBJ2-3; TRBD2 matches 7 bases. This CDR3 comprises 14 residues. J was trimmed by 6 bases and V by 1 base; bases with no gene match: 4. Germline-derived CDR1 and CDR2 are LGHNA and YNFKEQ. DNA for the CDR3: TGTGCCAGCAGCCAAGGAGGGAGGGGCGATACGCAGTATTTT. This sequence encodes CASSQGGRGDTQYF.

The chain recombines TRBV27 with TRBJ1-2; no clear D. CDR1 MNHEY and CDR2 SMNVEV come from the germline V gene (reference sequence). V was cut by 5 bases and J by 4 bases, with 11 bases left in between. The CDR3 loop spans 13 amino acids. CDR3 amino acids: CASSVLQGYGYTF. The CDR3 DNA reads as TGTGCCAGCAGTGTACTTCAAGGCTATGGCTACACCTTC.

This rearrangement joins TRBV29-1 to TRBJ2-1; 8 nucleotides line up with TRBD2. The CDR3 loop spans 13 amino acids. Germline V gene sequence: CDR1 SQVTM, CDR2 ANQGSEA. V shed 7 bases, J shed 10 bases, and the junction held 12 bases outside the gene matches. For the CDR3, the DNA is TGCAGCGCGGTGACGGGAGGGGGGCGCGAGCAGTTCTTC. Protein sequence: CSAVTGGGREQFF.

V gene TRBV20-1 combines with J gene TRBJ2-1; D remains unclear. CDR1 and CDR2 (germline): DFQATT, SNEGSKA (reference sequence). Trimming shortened V by 3 bases and J by 9 bases, and 15 bases separated the two germline ends. The CDR3 runs 13 residues. As DNA, the CDR3 is TGCAGTGCTAGTAGAGTTATAAAGGGTGAGCAGTTCTTC. Translation gives CSASRVIKGEQFF.

This clonotype has just a few counts. One base away lies a much larger clone, so this may be a sequencing read error. This chain uses TRBV21-1 with TRBJ2-5; TRBD2 reflects the table's D call only, with no check against the DNA. TRBV21-1 is reported as a pseudogene. This CDR3 has 17 amino acids. As DNA, the CDR3 is TGTGCCAGCAGCAAAGTTCCTCTGGCGGGAAACTCCAATGAGCAGTACTTC. Translating it yields CASSKVPLAGNSNEQYF.

In its sample, this clonotype was seen once. The chain uses TRBV27 and TRBJ2-1; 12 bases line up with TRBD2. Germline CDR1 MNHEY, CDR2 SMNVEV (reference sequence). Trimming cost V 5 bases and J 7 bases; bases outside gene matches: 9. This CDR3 contains 16 residues. CDR3 amino acids: CASSPGLAGILNEQFF. The CDR3 bases are TGTGCCAGCAGTCCAGGACTAGCGGGAATTCTGAATGAGCAGTTCTTC.

This clonotype occurred a few times. The chain joins TRBV28 to TRBJ2-1; 10 bases line up with TRBD1. CDR1 and CDR2 (germline): MDHEN, SYDVKM. The V segment lost 7 bases and the J segment 9 bases; nucleotides outside the gene matches: 6. The CDR3 loop spans 13 amino acids. Here the CDR3 reads CASNGQGVGEQFF. In nucleotides, the CDR3 is TGTGCCAGCAATGGACAGGGGGTGGGTGAGCAGTTCTTC.

The rearrangement links TRBV20-1 to TRBJ2-7; the match to TRBD2 covers 9 bases. V was clipped by 0 bases and J by 4 bases; unmatched bases: 13. The CDR3 is 17 residues long. Germline V gene lookup returns CDR1 DFQATT and CDR2 SNEGSKA (reference sequence). CDR3 in amino acids: CSARDWGSGSVGYEQYF. The CDR3, as DNA: TGCAGTGCTAGAGATTGGGGTAGCGGGAGTGTGGGATACGAGCAGTACTTC.

The chain has TRBV5-4 and TRBJ2-6; D may correspond to TRBD1 or TRBD2 (5 bases each). This CDR3 has 17 residues. Looked up from germline, CDR1 is SGHNT and CDR2 is YYREEE (reference sequence). V shed 6 bases and J shed 0 bases, with 16 bases lying between them. The CDR3 protein is CASNPPGRNSGANVLTF. The DNA for the CDR3 is TGTGCCAGCAACCCACCGGGACGGAACTCTGGGGCCAACGTCCTGACTTTC. Full variable domain (missing parts from reference TRBV5-4 and TRBJ2-6): ETGVTQSPTHLIKTRGQQVTLRCSSQSGHNTVSWYQQALGQGPQFIFQYYREEENGRGNFPPRFSGLQFPNYSSELNVNALELDDSALYLCASNPPGRNSGANVLTFGAGSRLTVL.

The table lists this clonotype with many counts. This chain links TRBV12-3 or TRBV12-4 with TRBJ2-3; D possibly corresponds to TRBD1 (7 bases). CDR3 size: 16 residues. V was pared by 4 bases and J by 1 base, with 15 bases between. The CDR3 spells CASSSRGTAGTDTQYF. The CDR3 DNA sequence: TGTGCCAGCAGTTCCCGCGGGACAGCGGGCACAGATACGCAGTATTTT.

The J gene is TRBJ2-1, the V gene TRBV28; 8 bases agree with TRBD2. The germline CDR1 and CDR2 sequences are MDHEN and SYDVKM. This CDR3 comprises 15 residues. After removal of 6 bases from V and 4 bases from J, the junction contained 8 bases not matched to a gene. In DNA, the CDR3 is TGTGCCAGCAGATCCGGGACTAGACTTTACAATGAGCAGTTCTTC. As protein: CASRSGTRLYNEQFF. The full variable domain, with the rest looked up from reference TRBV28 and TRBJ2-1, is DVKVTQSSRYLVKRTGEKVFLECVQDMDHENMFWYRQDPGLGLRLIYFSYDVKMKEKGDIPEGYSVSREKKERFSLILESASTNQTSMYLCASRSGTRLYNEQFFGPGTRLTVL.